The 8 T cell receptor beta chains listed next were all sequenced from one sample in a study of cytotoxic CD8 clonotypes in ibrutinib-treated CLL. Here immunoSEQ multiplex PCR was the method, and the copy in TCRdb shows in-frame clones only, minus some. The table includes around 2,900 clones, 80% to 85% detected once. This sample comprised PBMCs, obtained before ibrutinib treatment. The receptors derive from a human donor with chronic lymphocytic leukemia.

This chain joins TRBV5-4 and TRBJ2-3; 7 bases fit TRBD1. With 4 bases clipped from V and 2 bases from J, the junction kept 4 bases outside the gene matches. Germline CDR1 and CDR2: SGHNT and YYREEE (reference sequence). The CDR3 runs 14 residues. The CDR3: CASSPGQYTDTQYF. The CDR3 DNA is TGTGCCAGCAGCCCGGGACAGTACACAGATACGCAGTATTTT.

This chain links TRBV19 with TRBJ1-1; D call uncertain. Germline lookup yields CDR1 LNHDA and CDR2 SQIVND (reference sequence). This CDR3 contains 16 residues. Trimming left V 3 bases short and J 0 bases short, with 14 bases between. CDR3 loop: CASSIRAGAMNTEAFF. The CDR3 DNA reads TGTGCCAGTAGTATCCGGGCAGGCGCAATGAACACTGAAGCTTTCTTT.

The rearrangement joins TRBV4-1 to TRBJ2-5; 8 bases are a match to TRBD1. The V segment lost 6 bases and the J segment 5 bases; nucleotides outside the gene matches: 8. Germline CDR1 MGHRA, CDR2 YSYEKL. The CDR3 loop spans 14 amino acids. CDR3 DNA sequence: TGCGCCAGCAGTCGCACAGGGGGTGGGGAGACCCAGTACTTC. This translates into CASSRTGGGETQYF.

The CDR3 region has the DNA TGTGCCAGCAGCTTATCTGGGGGGCAGTACCAAGAGACCCAGTACTTC. Protein sequence: CASSLSGGQYQETQYF. This rearrangement joins TRBV7-8 to TRBJ2-5; D may correspond to TRBD1 or TRBD2 (6 bases each). This CDR3 comprises 16 residues. Germline V gene lookup returns CDR1 SGHVS and CDR2 FQNEAQ. Trimming shortened V by 2 bases and J by 0 bases, and 13 bases separated the two germline ends.

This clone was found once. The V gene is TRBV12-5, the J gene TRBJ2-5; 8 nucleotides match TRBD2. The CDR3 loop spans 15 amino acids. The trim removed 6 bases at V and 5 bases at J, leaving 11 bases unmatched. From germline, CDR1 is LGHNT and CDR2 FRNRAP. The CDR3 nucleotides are TGTGCTAGTGGCTTTCCCGGGGGGGCCGGGGAGACCCAGTACTTC. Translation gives CASGFPGGAGETQYF.

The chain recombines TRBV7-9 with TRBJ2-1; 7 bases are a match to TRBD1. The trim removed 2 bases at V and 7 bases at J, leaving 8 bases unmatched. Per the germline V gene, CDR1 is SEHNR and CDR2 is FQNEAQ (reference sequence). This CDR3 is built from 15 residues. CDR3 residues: CASSLMQGERNEQFF. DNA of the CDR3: TGTGCCAGCAGCTTAATGCAGGGGGAACGGAATGAGCAGTTCTTC.

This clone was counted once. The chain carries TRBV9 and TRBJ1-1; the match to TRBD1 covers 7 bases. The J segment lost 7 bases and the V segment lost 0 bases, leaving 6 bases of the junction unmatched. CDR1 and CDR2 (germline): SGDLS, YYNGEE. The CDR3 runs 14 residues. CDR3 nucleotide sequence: TGTGCCAGCAGCGTAGGAGGAACAGGGGATGAAGCTTTCTTT. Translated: CASSVGGTGDEAFF.

CDR3: CASSEEGAGEQYF. CDR3 in DNA: TGTGCCAGCAGTGAAGAGGGGGCGGGCGAGCAGTACTTC. The rearrangement joins TRBV6-1 to TRBJ2-7; 7 nucleotides match TRBD1. The V gene end was trimmed by 1 base and the J gene end by 6 bases; junction bases not matched to a gene: 3. The germline CDR1 and CDR2 sequences are MNHNS and SASEGT. The CDR3 has 13 residues.